These 5 T cell receptor beta chains came from one sample sequenced in a study of cytomegalovirus exposure and HLA in healthy donors. Use of 60 Vbeta and 13 Jbeta primers characterized the PCR. The protocol was immunoSEQ multiplex PCR, while the TCRdb copy is restricted to in-frame clones and leaves out a portion. The top ten clones hold approximately 1.5% of a sample with roughly 200,000 clones, around 74% of them seen once. Sequencing input: PBMCs. The source of these receptors is a girl under 18 in good health and CMV-seropositive.

The V and J genes are TRBV2 and TRBJ1-6; 8 positions agree with TRBD1. V dropped 0 bases and J dropped 0; count of bases not matched to a gene: 7. The CDR3 is 19 amino acids. The germline gives CDR1 SNHLY, CDR2 FYNNEI. The CDR3 DNA sequence: TGTGCCAGCAGTGAAGCTGAGGACAGGGCTAACTCCTATAATTCACCCCTCCACTTT. Translating it yields CASSEAEDRANSYNSPLHF.

The chain recombines TRBV11-2 with TRBJ2-7, with D tentatively TRBD1 (6 bases). With 6 bases removed from V and 3 bases from J, the gap between germline ends came to 15 bases. The CDR3 spans 14 residues. Germline V gene lookup returns CDR1 SGHAT and CDR2 FQNNGV. The CDR3 DNA sequence: TGTGCCAGCAGACCTCTGGGGACACTCTACGAGCAGTACTTC. As protein: CASRPLGTLYEQYF.

The rearrangement joins TRBV12-2 to TRBJ2-3; the table's D call of TRBD2 was not tested on the DNA. TRBV12-2 is deemed a pseudogene. This CDR3 region has 14 residues. CDR3 nucleotide sequence: TGTGCAAGTCGCTTTTGCCTCGGAGCAGATACGCAGTATTTT. Its translation is CASRFCLGADTQYF.

The chain has TRBV6-1 and TRBJ1-5, with 11 bases that match TRBD1. CDR1 and CDR2 (germline): MNHNS, SASEGT. J gave up 6 bases and V 7 bases, and 8 bases lay outside the gene matches. The CDR3 is 15 amino acids. For the CDR3, the DNA is TGTGCCAGCAAGGACAGGGGGCTGAGGAGTCAGCCCCAGCATTTT. Translated: CASKDRGLRSQPQHF.

The chain combines TRBV7-6 with TRBJ2-1; D is perhaps TRBD1 (5 bases). Germline CDR1 SGHVS, CDR2 FNYEAQ. V shed 1 base and J shed 5 bases, with 12 bases lying between them. CDR3 length: 15 residues. This chain's CDR3 is CASSLEGASDNEQFF. The CDR3 DNA reads TGTGCCAGCAGCTTAGAAGGGGCGTCCGACAATGAGCAGTTCTTC.